This T cell receptor beta chain is drawn from a study of T and B cells in COVID-19 patients. Turning to the study itself: Peripheral blood came from COVID-19 patients with active infection or after recovery.

Multiplex PCR with BIOMED2 TRB-A/B primer pools amplified TRB rearrangements. In TCRdb, the multiplex PCR reads were re-called with MiXCR into one record per CDR3 protein. The sample has around 8,200 distinct CDR3 sequences; 20% to 30% are singletons. This clonotype was counted between two and nine times. The antigen remains unidentified. CDR1 is SGHRS and CDR2 is YFSETQ in the germline V gene. The CDR3 loop spans 15 amino acids. Trimming pared 9 bases from V and 2 bases from J, leaving 19 bases between. Study-level points and caveats: Symptomatic-phase blood samples from mildly ill patients and early samples from severe cases were scarce. Active COVID-19 showed highly clonal TRB repertoires; recovery showed diversity and richness above healthy donors.

Each TRB amplification used roughly 220-550 ng of genomic DNA from blood. Sample: blood. This sequence originates from a human donor with active COVID-19. The gene calls are TRBV5-1 and TRBJ2-3, with D possibly being TRBD1 (6 bases). DNA of the CDR3: TGCGCCACCTGGCTCGGATGGGGGCTCACAGATACGCAGTATTTT. It codes for CATWLGWGLTDTQYF.